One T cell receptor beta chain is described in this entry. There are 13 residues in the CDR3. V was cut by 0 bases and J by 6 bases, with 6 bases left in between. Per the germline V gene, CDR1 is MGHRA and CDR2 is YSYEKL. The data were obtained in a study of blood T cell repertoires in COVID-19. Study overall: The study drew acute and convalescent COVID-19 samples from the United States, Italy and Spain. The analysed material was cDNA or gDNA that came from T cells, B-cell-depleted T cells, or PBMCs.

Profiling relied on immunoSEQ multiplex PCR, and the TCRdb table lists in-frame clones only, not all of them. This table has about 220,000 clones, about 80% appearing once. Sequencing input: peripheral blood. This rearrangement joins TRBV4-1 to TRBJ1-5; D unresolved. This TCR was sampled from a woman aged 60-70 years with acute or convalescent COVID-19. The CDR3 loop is CASSQDFRQPQHF. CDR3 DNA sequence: TGCGCCAGCAGCCAAGATTTCCGTCAGCCCCAGCATTTT.